This T cell receptor beta chain originates from a study of blood T cell repertoires in COVID-19. CDR3 size: 13 residues. Trimming took 0 bases from V and 10 from J, leaving 10 bases between them. Germline-derived CDR1 and CDR2 are SGHNT and YENEEA. Sequencing was performed with immunoSEQ multiplex PCR; in TCRdb, only in-frame clones are kept and a portion is missing. The top ten hold less than 2% of the sample, which has approximately 150,000 clones, over 70% seen once. Material: peripheral blood. This TCR came from a woman in her sixties or seventies with acute or convalescent COVID-19. The chain couples TRBV11-3 to TRBJ2-1; no reliable D call. CDR3 sequence (DNA): TGTGCCAGCAGCTTAGATGGGCTACCGGAGCAGTTCTTC. It yields the protein CASSLDGLPEQFF.